The rows below give T cell receptor beta chains drawn from one sample of a study of immune heterogeneity within non-small cell lung tumors. TCRdb reprocessed the multiplex PCR reads via MiXCR and lists one record per CDR3 protein. Found here are some 31,000 distinct CDR3 sequences, 25% to 30% of them singletons; the top ten hold 4%. The sequenced sample was lung tumor tissue. These receptors originate from a man in his forties with non-small cell lung cancer. CDR3s leave out the opening cysteine and the closing phenylalanine or tryptophan. The D gene is left open where the match is weak.

TRBJ2-7 TRBD1 TRBV3-1 ASSPRQGSNEQY
TRBJ2-2 - TRBV12-3/TRBV12-4 ASSFSPDSNTGELF
TRBJ2-7 - TRBV6-2/TRBV6-3 ASSKGTGTYEQY
TRBJ1-1 - TRBV3-1 ASSQGTGKAF
TRBJ2-3 TRBD1 TRBV5-1 ASSPGTGRTDTQY
TRBJ1-4 - TRBV27 ASKFLGGGNEKLF
TRBJ2-2 TRBD2 TRBV7-2 ASSRRLAGAPGELF
TRBJ1-2 - TRBV4-1 ASSQVRDTGGYT
TRBJ2-2 - TRBV7-2 ASSPTRGRGGGELF
TRBJ2-7 - TRBV10-3 AISEEGRGGEQY
TRBJ1-4 - TRBV30 AWVGPPGFATNEKLF
TRBJ1-1 - TRBV29-1 SVLGGEAF
TRBJ2-5 - TRBV9 ASSVAPGETLY
TRBJ1-2 - TRBV27 ASSLSGAYGYT
TRBJ2-3 TRBD1 TRBV5-1 ASSMTGGNTDTQY
TRBJ2-4 - TRBV20-1 SAARNIQY
TRBJ2-3 - TRBV5-5 ASSLARGATTDTQY
TRBJ1-2 - TRBV7-9 ASSPGGADGYT
TRBJ2-5 - TRBV24-1 ATSDPFSGVGETQY
TRBJ2-5 - TRBV7-7 ASSLDFGQTQY
TRBJ2-7 - TRBV19 ASSKGSYEQY
TRBJ1-2 TRBD1 TRBV5-5 ASSSDRGGYT
TRBJ2-7 - TRBV18 ASSPGLGSYEQY
TRBJ1-1 - TRBV27 ASSLGVDNEAF
TRBJ2-7 - TRBV6-1 ASSEGSKAGGEQY
TRBJ1-2 - TRBV15 ATSRDPVGSGYGYT
TRBJ1-6 TRBD1 TRBV11-3 ASSPRDRDNSPLH
TRBJ2-7 - TRBV3-1 ASSQNRVSEQY
TRBJ1-1 TRBD1 TRBV20-1 SASYSRGTEAF
TRBJ2-2 - TRBV4-1 ASSQYGGPYTGELF